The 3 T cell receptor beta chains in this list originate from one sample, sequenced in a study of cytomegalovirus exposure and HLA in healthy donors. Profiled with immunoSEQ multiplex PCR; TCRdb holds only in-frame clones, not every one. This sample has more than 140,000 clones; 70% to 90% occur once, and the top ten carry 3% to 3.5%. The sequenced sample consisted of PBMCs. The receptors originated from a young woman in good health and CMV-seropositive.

CDR3 region: CASRGGNEETQYF. As DNA, the CDR3 is TGTGCCAGCAGGGGCGGGAATGAAGAGACCCAGTACTTC. The chain recombines TRBV27 with TRBJ2-5; weak D call: TRBD2 (6 bases). The germline gives CDR1 MNHEY, CDR2 SMNVEV (reference sequence). Trimming left V 6 bases short and J 3 bases short, with 11 bases between. CDR3 length: 13 residues.

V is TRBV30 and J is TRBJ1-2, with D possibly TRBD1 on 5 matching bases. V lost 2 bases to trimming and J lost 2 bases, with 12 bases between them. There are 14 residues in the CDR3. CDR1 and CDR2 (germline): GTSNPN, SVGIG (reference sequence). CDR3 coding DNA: TGTGCCTGGAGTCATCCAGGGCTCAACTATGGCTACACCTTC. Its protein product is CAWSHPGLNYGYTF.

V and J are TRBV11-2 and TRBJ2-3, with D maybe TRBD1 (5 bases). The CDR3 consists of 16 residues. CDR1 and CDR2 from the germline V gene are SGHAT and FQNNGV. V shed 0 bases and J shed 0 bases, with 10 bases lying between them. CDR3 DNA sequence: TGTGCCAGCAGCTTAGACGCAGGGCTTAGCACAGATACGCAGTATTTT. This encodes CASSLDAGLSTDTQYF.